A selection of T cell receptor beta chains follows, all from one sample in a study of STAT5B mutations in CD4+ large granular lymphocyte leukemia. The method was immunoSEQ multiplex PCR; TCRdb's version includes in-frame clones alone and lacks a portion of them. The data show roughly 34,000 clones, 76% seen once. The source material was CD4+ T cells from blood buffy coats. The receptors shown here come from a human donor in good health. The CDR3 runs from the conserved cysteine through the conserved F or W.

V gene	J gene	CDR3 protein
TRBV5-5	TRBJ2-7	CASSLGRNSYEQYF
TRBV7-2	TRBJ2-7	CASSFPGTEDYEQYF
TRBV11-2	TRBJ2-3	CASSLVAGGITDTQYF
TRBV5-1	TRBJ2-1	CASSLAGLFNEQFF
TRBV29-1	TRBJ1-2	CSVNPGQNYGYTF
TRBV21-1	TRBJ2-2	CASSKIRGCTGELFF
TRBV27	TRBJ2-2	CASSFKTNTGELFF
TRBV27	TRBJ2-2	CASSAAGVRAGELFF
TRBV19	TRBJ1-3	CASTAQSSGNTIYF
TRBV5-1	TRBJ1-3	CASSIGRLSGNTIYF
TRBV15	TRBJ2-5	CATSRARGVGQETQYF
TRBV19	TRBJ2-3	CAISAVNRAGTDTQYF
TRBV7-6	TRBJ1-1	CASSLTRGGGTEAFF
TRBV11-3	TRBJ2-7	CASSLGQGRSYEQYF
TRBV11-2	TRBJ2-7	CASSLSGTGSFSYEQYF
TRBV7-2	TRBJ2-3	CASSLSRDTQYF
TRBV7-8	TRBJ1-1	CASSLGQGVEAFF
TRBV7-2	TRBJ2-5	CASSYDRAQETQYF
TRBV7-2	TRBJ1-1	CASSAQGFTEAFF
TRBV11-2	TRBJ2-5	CASSPRLAGGEQETQYF
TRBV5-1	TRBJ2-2	CASSSGSRNTGELFF
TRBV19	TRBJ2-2	CASNVGTGVGELFF
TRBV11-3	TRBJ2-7	CASSFTYEQYF
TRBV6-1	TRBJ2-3	CASSENLGRGRDTQYF
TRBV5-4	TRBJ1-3	CASSLAGGTSPGNTIYF
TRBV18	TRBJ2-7	CASSLAVDYEQYF